This is a list of T cell receptor beta chains from one sample in a study of a mutant IDH1 vaccine in newly diagnosed glioma. Produced via immunoSEQ multiplex PCR; TCRdb's table is partial and in-frame only. The data hold about 84,000 clones, with 80% to 90% observed a single time. Their antigens are not known. The sample was PBMCs, taken from a glioma patient whose treatment included an IDH1 peptide vaccine. Receptor source: a man aged 40-55 years with glioma. CDR3s leave out the opening cysteine and the closing phenylalanine or tryptophan.

j_call: TRBJ1-1; v_call: TRBV4-1; cdr3_aa: ASSQVKGIGTEAF
j_call: TRBJ2-1; v_call: TRBV12-5; cdr3_aa: ASGPFSHEQF
j_call: TRBJ2-5; v_call: TRBV19; cdr3_aa: ASSNRDWYQETQY
j_call: TRBJ1-1; v_call: TRBV9; cdr3_aa: ASSAFSRGDAEAF
j_call: TRBJ2-3; v_call: TRBV5-4; cdr3_aa: ASSETGPSTDTQY
j_call: TRBJ2-7; v_call: TRBV9; cdr3_aa: ASSVVISCEQY
j_call: TRBJ1-2; v_call: TRBV5-1; cdr3_aa: ASSVSRGEAGYT
j_call: TRBJ2-2; v_call: TRBV4-1; cdr3_aa: ASRWTSGGSNTGELF
j_call: TRBJ1-2; v_call: TRBV18; cdr3_aa: ASSPDDGYT
j_call: TRBJ1-5; v_call: TRBV13; cdr3_aa: ASSTRSQGNQPQH
j_call: TRBJ1-2; v_call: TRBV4-2; cdr3_aa: ASSQEGAGLANYGYT
j_call: TRBJ1-1; v_call: TRBV7-3; cdr3_aa: ASSLMGNTEAF
j_call: TRBJ1-4; v_call: TRBV27; cdr3_aa: ASSLEAREKLF
j_call: TRBJ2-3; v_call: TRBV29-1; cdr3_aa: SVPTVSTDTQY
j_call: TRBJ1-1; v_call: TRBV28; cdr3_aa: ASSPPSGQGVEAF
j_call: TRBJ2-3; v_call: TRBV11-3; cdr3_aa: ASSLKGRTY
j_call: TRBJ1-4; v_call: TRBV7-8; cdr3_aa: ASSGDRDEKLF
j_call: TRBJ2-3; v_call: TRBV14; cdr3_aa: ASSQLAGGKTDTQY
j_call: TRBJ2-3; v_call: TRBV10-1; cdr3_aa: ASSVGYTLYTDTQY
j_call: TRBJ2-5; v_call: TRBV5-5; cdr3_aa: ASSLEGLIQETQY
j_call: TRBJ2-7; v_call: TRBV7-2; cdr3_aa: ASSLAGQYEQY
j_call: TRBJ2-1; v_call: TRBV20-1; cdr3_aa: SAPGQEQF
j_call: TRBJ2-2; v_call: TRBV7-2; cdr3_aa: ASSPKGGRNTGELF
j_call: TRBJ1-4; v_call: TRBV2; cdr3_aa: ASSRDRVEKLF
j_call: TRBJ1-4; v_call: TRBV7-7; cdr3_aa: ASSLGQGGYEKLF
j_call: TRBJ1-3; v_call: TRBV5-6; cdr3_aa: ASTRGTWGNTIY